This T cell receptor (beta chain) comes out of a study of graft-versus-host responses after intestinal transplantation. About the research overall: Every recipient underwent anti-thymocyte globulin induction, then tacrolimus and steroids for three to four years.

This clone turned up a few times. Antigen: not known. CDR3 size: 14 residues. Germline V gene data show CDR1 as SNHLY and CDR2 as FYNNEI. Between the trimmed V and J ends, which lost 3 bases and 0 bases, there was a span of 8 bases. Data came from immunoSEQ multiplex PCR; TCRdb stores just in-frame clones and leaves some out. Altogether approximately 7,000 clones are present, more than 60% being singletons, with the ten largest covering less than 20%. Findings and caveats of the study: Graft-versus-host to host-versus-graft clonal ratios in allografts were high in patients with graft-donor T cell macrochimerism. Among recipient marrow samples, GvH clones were found; some appeared first in ileum or blood. There was an association between peak levels of circulating GvH clones and early post-transplant HvG declines.

Investigators treated the graft tissue so that it released intraepithelial and lamina propria lymphocytes. This specimen was ileum tissue, taken roughly 240 days after intestinal transplantation. This sequence joins TRBV2 and TRBJ1-1; D gene unclear. This clonotype was obtained from a human patient who received an intestinal transplant, so some T cells may come from the graft donor. In DNA form, the CDR3 reads TGTGCCAGCAGTGATTCCGTCATGAACACTGAAGCTTTCTTT. Translating it yields CASSDSVMNTEAFF.